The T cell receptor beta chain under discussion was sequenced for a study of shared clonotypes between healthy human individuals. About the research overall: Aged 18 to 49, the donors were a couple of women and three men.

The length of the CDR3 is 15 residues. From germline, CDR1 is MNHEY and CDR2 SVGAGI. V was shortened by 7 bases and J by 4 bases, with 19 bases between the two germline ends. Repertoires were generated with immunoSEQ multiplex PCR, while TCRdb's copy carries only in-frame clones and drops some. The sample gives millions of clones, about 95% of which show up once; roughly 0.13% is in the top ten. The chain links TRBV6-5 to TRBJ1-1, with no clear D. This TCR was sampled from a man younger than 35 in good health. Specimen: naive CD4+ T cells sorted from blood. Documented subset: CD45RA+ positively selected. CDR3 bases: TGTGCCAGCACCCGACTGCCCGGGAAGGGCACTGAAGCTTTCTTT. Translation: CASTRLPGKGTEAFF.